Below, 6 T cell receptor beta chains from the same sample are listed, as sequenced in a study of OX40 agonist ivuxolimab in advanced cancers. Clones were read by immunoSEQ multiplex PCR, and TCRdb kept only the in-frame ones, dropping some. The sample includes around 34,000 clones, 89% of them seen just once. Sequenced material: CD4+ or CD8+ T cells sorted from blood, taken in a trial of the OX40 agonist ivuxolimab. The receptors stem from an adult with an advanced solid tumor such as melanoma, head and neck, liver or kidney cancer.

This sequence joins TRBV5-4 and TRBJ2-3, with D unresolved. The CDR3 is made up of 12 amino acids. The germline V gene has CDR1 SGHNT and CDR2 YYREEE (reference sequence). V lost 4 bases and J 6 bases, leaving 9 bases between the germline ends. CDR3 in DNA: TGTGCCAGCAGCATCGGGTACGATACGCAGTATTTT. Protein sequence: CASSIGYDTQYF.

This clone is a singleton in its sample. The CDR3 sequence is CATPGRGIISGANVLTF. CDR3 sequence (DNA): TGTGCCACCCCAGGGAGGGGGATCATCTCTGGGGCCAACGTCCTGACTTTC. This chain joins TRBV19 and TRBJ2-6; TRBD2 might be the D (7 bases). CDR1 and CDR2 from the germline V gene are LNHDA and SQIVND (reference sequence). Trimming took off 10 bases at V and 0 bases at J, with 19 bases between the two ends. The CDR3 sequence is 17 residues long.

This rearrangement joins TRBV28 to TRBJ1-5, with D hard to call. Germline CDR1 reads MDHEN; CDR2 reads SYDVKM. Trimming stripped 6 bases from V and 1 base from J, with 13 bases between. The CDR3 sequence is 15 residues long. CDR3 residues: CASSPLSGSNQPQHF. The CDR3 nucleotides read TGTGCCAGCAGCCCCCTCAGCGGGAGCAATCAGCCCCAGCATTTT.

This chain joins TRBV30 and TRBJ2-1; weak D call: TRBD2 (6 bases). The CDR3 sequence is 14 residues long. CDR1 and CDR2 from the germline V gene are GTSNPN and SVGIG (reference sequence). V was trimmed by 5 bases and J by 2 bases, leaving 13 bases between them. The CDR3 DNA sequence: TGTGCCTGGGGCGCTGGCGGGGCCTACAATGAGCAGTTCTTC. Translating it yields CAWGAGGAYNEQFF.

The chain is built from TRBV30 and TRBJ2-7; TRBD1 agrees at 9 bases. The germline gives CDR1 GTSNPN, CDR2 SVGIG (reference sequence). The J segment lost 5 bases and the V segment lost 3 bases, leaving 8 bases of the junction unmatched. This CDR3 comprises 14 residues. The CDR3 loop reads CAWSSGQGLDEQYF. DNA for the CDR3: TGTGCCTGGAGCAGCGGACAGGGGCTCGACGAGCAGTACTTC. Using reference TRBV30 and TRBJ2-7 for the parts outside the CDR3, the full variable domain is SQTIHQWPATLVQPVGSPLSLECTVEGTSNPNLYWYRQAAGRGLQLLFYSVGIGQISSEVPQNLSASRPQDRQFILSSKKLLLSDSGFYLCAWSSGQGLDEQYFGPGTRLTVT.

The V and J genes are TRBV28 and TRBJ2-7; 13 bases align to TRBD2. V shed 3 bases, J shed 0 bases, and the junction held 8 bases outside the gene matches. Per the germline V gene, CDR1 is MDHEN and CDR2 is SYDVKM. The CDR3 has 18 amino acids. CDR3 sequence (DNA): TGTGCCAGCAGTTTGGCGGGACTAGCGGGGTACTCCTCCTACGAGCAGTACTTC. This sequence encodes CASSLAGLAGYSSYEQYF.